What follows is one T cell receptor beta chain and its context. The data were obtained in a study of blood T cell repertoires in COVID-19. Study overall: Sample material is recorded as cDNA or gDNA derived from T cells, B-cell-depleted T cells, or PBMCs.

Authors' data handling: Using reference gene primer amplification, nucleated cell counts were estimated. Produced via immunoSEQ multiplex PCR; TCRdb's table is partial and in-frame only. That table is the source of V, J and clone size, and D and trimming were worked out from the DNA. This sample has 250,000 or so clones, with about 90% found just once. Between the trimmed V and J ends, which lost 2 bases and 8 bases, there was a span of 13 bases. Germline V gene lookup returns CDR1 GTSNPN and CDR2 SVGIG (reference sequence). The CDR3 contains 13 residues. The rearrangement links TRBV30 to TRBJ1-5; D is perhaps TRBD1 (6 bases). The TCR sequence derives from a woman aged 40 to 50 who had been exposed to COVID-19. The sample comprised PBMCs or T cells enriched from blood (not recorded which). The DNA of the CDR3 is TGTGCCTGGAGTCCGACAGGTCGGGAGCCCCAGCATTTT. Residues: CAWSPTGREPQHF.